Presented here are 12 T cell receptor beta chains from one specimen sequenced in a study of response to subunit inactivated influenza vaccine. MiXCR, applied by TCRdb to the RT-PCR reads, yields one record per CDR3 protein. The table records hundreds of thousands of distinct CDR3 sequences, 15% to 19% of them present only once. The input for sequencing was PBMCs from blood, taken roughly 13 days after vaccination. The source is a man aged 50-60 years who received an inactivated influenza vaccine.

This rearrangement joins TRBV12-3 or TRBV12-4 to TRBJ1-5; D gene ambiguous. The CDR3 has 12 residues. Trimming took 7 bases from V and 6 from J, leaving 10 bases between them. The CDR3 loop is CASTSPGQPQHF. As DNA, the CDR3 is TGTGCCAGCACGTCACCCGGTCAGCCCCAGCATTTT.

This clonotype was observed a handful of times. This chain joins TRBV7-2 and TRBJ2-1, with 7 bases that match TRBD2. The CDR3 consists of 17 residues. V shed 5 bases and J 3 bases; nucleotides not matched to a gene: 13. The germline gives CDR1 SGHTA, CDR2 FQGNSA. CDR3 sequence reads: CASSPAFGGRGYNEQFF. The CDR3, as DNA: TGTGCCAGCAGCCCCGCTTTCGGCGGGAGAGGCTACAATGAGCAGTTCTTC.

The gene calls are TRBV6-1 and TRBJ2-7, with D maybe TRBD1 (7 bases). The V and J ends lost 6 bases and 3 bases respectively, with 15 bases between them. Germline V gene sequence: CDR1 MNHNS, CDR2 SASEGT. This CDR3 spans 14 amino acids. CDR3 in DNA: TGTGCCAGCAGGAGCCAGGGGGGACGCTACGAGCAGTACTTC. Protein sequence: CASRSQGGRYEQYF.

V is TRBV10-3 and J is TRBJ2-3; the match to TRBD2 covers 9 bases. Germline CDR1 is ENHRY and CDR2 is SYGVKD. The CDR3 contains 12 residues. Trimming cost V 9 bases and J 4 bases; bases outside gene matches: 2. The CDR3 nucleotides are TGTGCCATTAGCGGGAGCGCAGATACGCAGTATTTT. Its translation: CAISGSADTQYF.

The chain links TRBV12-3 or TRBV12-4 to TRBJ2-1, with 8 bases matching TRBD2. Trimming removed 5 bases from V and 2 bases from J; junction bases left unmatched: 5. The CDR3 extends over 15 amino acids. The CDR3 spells CASSQSGSPYNEQFF. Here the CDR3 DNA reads TGTGCCAGCAGTCAGAGCGGGAGCCCCTACAATGAGCAGTTCTTC.

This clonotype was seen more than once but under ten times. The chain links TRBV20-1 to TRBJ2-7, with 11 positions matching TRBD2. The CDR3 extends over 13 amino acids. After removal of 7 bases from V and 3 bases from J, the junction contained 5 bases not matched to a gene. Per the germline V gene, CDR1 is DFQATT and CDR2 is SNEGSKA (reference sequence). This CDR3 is CSVPTSGIYEQYF. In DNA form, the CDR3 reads TGCAGTGTCCCGACTAGCGGGATCTACGAGCAGTACTTC.

The chain's CDR3 is CASSDQPGALETQYF. The CDR3 DNA reads as TGTGCCAGCAGTGACCAGCCAGGGGCTTTGGAGACCCAGTACTTC. The chain couples TRBV6-1 to TRBJ2-5, with D maybe TRBD1 (6 bases). Germline V lookup: CDR1 MNHNS, CDR2 SASEGT. The V and J ends lost 3 bases and 5 bases respectively, with 16 bases between them. The CDR3 consists of 15 residues.

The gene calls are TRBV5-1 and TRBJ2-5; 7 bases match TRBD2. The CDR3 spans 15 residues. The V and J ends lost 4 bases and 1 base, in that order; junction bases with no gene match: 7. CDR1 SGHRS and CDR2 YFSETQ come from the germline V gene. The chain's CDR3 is CASSPSGAGQETQYF. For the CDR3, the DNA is TGCGCCAGCAGCCCAAGCGGGGCCGGCCAAGAGACCCAGTACTTC.

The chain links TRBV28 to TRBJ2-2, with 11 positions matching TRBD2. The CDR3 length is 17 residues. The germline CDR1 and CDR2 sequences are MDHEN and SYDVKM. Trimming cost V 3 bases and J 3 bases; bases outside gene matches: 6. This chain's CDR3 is CASSFASGRYYTGELFF. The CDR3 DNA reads TGTGCCAGCAGTTTCGCTAGCGGGAGGTACTACACCGGGGAGCTGTTTTTT.

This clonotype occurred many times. CDR3 coding DNA: TGCGCCAGCAGTCCCGGGACTTCCACTTACGAGCAGTACTTC. It translates to CASSPGTSTYEQYF. The rearrangement links TRBV5-1 to TRBJ2-7; tentatively, D is TRBD2 (6 bases). The CDR3 is 14 residues long. Trimming took 5 bases from V and 4 from J, leaving 16 bases between them. CDR1 is SGHRS, CDR2 YFSETQ, per germline.

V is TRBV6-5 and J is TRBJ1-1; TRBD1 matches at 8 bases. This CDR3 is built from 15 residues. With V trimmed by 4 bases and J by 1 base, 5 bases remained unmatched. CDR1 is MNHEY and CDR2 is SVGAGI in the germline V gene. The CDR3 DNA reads TGTGCCAGCAGTTGGGCAGGGGGCGCGAACACTGAAGCTTTCTTT. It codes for CASSWAGGANTEAFF.

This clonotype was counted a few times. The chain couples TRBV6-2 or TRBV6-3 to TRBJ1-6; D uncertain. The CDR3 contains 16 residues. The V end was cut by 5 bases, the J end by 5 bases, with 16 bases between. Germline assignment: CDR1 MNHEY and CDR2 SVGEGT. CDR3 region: CASSRINVGNNSPLHF. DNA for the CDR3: TGTGCCAGCAGTCGAATCAATGTCGGTAATAATTCACCCCTCCACTTT.